Listed here are 30 T cell receptor beta chains from one sample, sequenced in a study of blood T cell repertoires in COVID-19. The protocol was immunoSEQ multiplex PCR, while the TCRdb copy is restricted to in-frame clones and leaves out a portion. This repertoire shows 110,000 to 150,000 clones, roughly 83% found once; its top ten account for 5.5%. Sequencing was performed on PBMCs or T cells enriched from blood (not recorded which). The receptor source for this set is a man aged 35 to 55 with acute COVID-19.

The chain has TRBV6-5 and TRBJ2-1; tentatively, D is TRBD1 (6 bases). Trimming left V 2 bases short and J 7 bases short, with 15 bases between. This CDR3 has 15 amino acids. Germline V CDR1 and CDR2: MNHEY, SVGAGI. As DNA, the CDR3 is TGTGCCAGCAGTTACACTCAGGGGCCCGAAAATGAGCAGTTCTTC. The encoded protein is CASSYTQGPENEQFF.

The J gene is TRBJ1-6, the V gene TRBV28, with D possibly TRBD1 on 5 matching bases. Trimming took 2 bases from V and 9 from J, leaving 5 bases between them. There are 12 residues in the CDR3. Germline V CDR1 and CDR2: MDHEN, SYDVKM. The CDR3 spells CASSLDSSPLHF. CDR3 sequence (DNA): TGTGCCAGCAGTTTAGACAGTTCACCCCTCCACTTT. Combining the CDR3 with reference TRBV28 and TRBJ1-6 gives the whole variable domain DVKVTQSSRYLVKRTGEKVFLECVQDMDHENMFWYRQDPGLGLRLIYFSYDVKMKEKGDIPEGYSVSREKKERFSLILESASTNQTSMYLCASSLDSSPLHFGNGTRLTVT.

The chain combines TRBV3-1 (or the pseudogene TRBV3-2) with TRBJ1-2, with D unclear. Trimming removed 4 bases from V and 4 bases from J, with 13 bases in between. Germline lookup yields CDR1 LGHDT and CDR2 YNNKEL (reference sequence). The CDR3 sequence is 14 residues long. CDR3 protein: CASSPTEQFYGYTF. The CDR3, as DNA: TGTGCCAGCAGCCCGACGGAACAGTTCTATGGCTACACCTTC.

In this sample, this clone turned up once. The chain carries TRBV5-1 and TRBJ2-1; D perhaps matches TRBD1 (5 bases). Germline-derived CDR1 and CDR2 are SGHRS and YFSETQ. The CDR3 totals 16 residues. Between the trimmed V and J ends, which lost 1 base and 3 bases, there was a span of 14 bases. The CDR3 region has the DNA TGCGCCAGCAGCTTGAGGGGCAGGGATGGCTACAATGAGCAGTTCTTC. The encoded protein is CASSLRGRDGYNEQFF.

This chain connects TRBV10-1 to TRBJ2-7; no clear D gene. Germline CDR1 reads WNHNN; CDR2 reads SYGVQD (reference sequence). The V end was cut by 0 bases, the J end by 2 bases, with 11 bases between. The CDR3 extends over 15 amino acids. The CDR3 DNA sequence: TGCGCCAGCAGTGAGTCTGGAGACGGCCCCTACGAGCAGTACTTC. Translated, it gives CASSESGDGPYEQYF.

This clone has just a few counts. J is TRBJ1-5 and V is TRBV27; D gene uncertain. Germline V gene lookup returns CDR1 MNHEY and CDR2 SMNVEV (reference sequence). Trimming took off 6 bases at V and 5 bases at J, with 11 bases between the two ends. CDR3 size: 13 residues. The DNA for the CDR3 is TGTGCCAGCAGCTCGAACCCGGATCAGCCCCAGCATTTT. Residues: CASSSNPDQPQHF.

The rearrangement joins TRBV6-5 to TRBJ1-2; D unclear. The germline gives CDR1 MNHEY, CDR2 SVGAGI. V dropped 5 bases and J dropped 2 bases, with 12 bases sitting between them. The CDR3 sequence is 14 residues long. In DNA, the CDR3 is TGTGCCAGCAGTACCCCCCGAGGCAACTATGGCTACACCTTC. Translating it yields CASSTPRGNYGYTF.

The chain is built from TRBV5-1 and TRBJ1-4; 11 nucleotides match TRBD1. The CDR3 spans 13 residues. The V segment lost 4 bases and the J segment 7 bases; nucleotides outside the gene matches: 0. The germline CDR1 and CDR2 sequences are SGHRS and YFSETQ. CDR3 nucleotides: TGCGCCAGCAGCGGGACAGGGGGTGAAAAACTGTTTTTT. This sequence encodes CASSGTGGEKLFF.

The V call is TRBV7-2, the J call TRBJ2-2, with 10 nucleotides matching TRBD2. Germline CDR1 and CDR2: SGHTA and FQGNSA. The CDR3 is 16 residues long. Trimming at V came to 1 base and at J to 7 bases, leaving 6 bases not matched to a gene. In nucleotides, the CDR3 is TGTGCCAGCAGCTTAGGCCTAGCGGGAGAGGGCGGGGAGCTGTTTTTT. It encodes CASSLGLAGEGGELFF. The whole variable domain, filled in from reference TRBV7-2 and TRBJ2-2, reads GAGVSQSPSNKVTEKGKDVELRCDPISGHTALYWYRQSLGQGLEFLIYFQGNSAPDKSGLPSDRFSAERTGGSVSTLTIQRTQQEDSAVYLCASSLGLAGEGGELFFGEGSRLTVL.

The gene calls are TRBV19 and TRBJ2-1, with TRBD1 identical over 11 bases. The CDR3 runs 16 residues. V gave up 3 bases and J gave up 1 base; unmatched junction bases: 2. Germline loops: CDR1 LNHDA, CDR2 SQIVND (reference sequence). CDR3 DNA sequence: TGTGCCAGTAGTATCGGGACAGGGGGTTCCTACAATGAGCAGTTCTTC. It translates to CASSIGTGGSYNEQFF.

This chain uses TRBV9 with TRBJ2-5, with a tentative D call TRBD2 (6 bases). Trimming removed 0 bases from V and 5 bases from J, with 20 bases in between. The CDR3 runs 17 residues. CDR1 is SGDLS, CDR2 YYNGEE, per germline. In DNA, the CDR3 is TGTGCCAGCAGCGTAGCTCTCGCTAGTCCCGGAGGGGAGACCCAGTACTTC. It encodes CASSVALASPGGETQYF.

The chain joins TRBV6-1 to TRBJ2-2; 8 nucleotides line up with TRBD2. There are 17 residues in the CDR3. The V and J ends lost 1 base and 1 base, in that order; junction bases with no gene match: 5. Germline-derived CDR1 and CDR2 are MNHNS and SASEGT. The CDR3 here is CASSEELAGLNTGELFF. Written as DNA, the CDR3 is TGTGCCAGCAGTGAAGAGTTAGCGGGACTGAACACCGGGGAGCTGTTTTTT.

The chain carries TRBV3-1 (or the pseudogene TRBV3-2) and TRBJ2-5; D not certain. From germline, CDR1 is LGHDT and CDR2 YNNKEL (reference sequence). The CDR3 is made up of 12 amino acids. V was pared by 4 bases and J by 5 bases, with 8 bases between. DNA for the CDR3: TGTGCCAGCAGCCTCCTGTCGGAGACCCAGTACTTC. Amino acids: CASSLLSETQYF.

This chain joins TRBV29-1 and TRBJ2-1; the match to TRBD2 covers 9 bases. The CDR3 has 13 amino acids. CDR1 is SQVTM, CDR2 ANQGSEA, per germline. V shed 6 bases, J shed 8 bases, and the junction held 8 bases outside the gene matches. In DNA form, the CDR3 reads TGCAGCGTCAGGGCGGGGGGGCCCGATGAGCAGTTCTTC. Translation: CSVRAGGPDEQFF.

V is TRBV7-2 and J is TRBJ2-3; no clear D gene. V lost 6 bases, J lost 1 base, and 14 bases lay in between. This CDR3 contains 15 residues. Per germline, CDR1 SGHTA and CDR2 FQGNSA. CDR3: CASRNGGVGTDTQYF. In nucleotides, the CDR3 is TGTGCCAGCAGGAACGGCGGAGTGGGCACAGATACGCAGTATTTT.

Here the CDR3 reads CATSRDRLAGEQYF. CDR3 in DNA: TGTGCCACCAGCAGGGACCGACTAGCGGGCGAGCAGTACTTC. V is TRBV15 and J is TRBJ2-7; the match to TRBD2 covers 10 bases. V was clipped by 3 bases and J by 6 bases; unmatched bases: 5. Germline V gene sequence: CDR1 LNHNV, CDR2 YYDKDF (reference sequence). The CDR3 loop spans 14 amino acids.

J is TRBJ1-6 and V is TRBV5-1; 7 bases fit TRBD1. V lost 4 bases and J lost 7; bases outside the gene matches: 8. The germline gives CDR1 SGHRS, CDR2 YFSETQ. CDR3 length: 15 residues. In nucleotides, the CDR3 is TGCGCCAGCAGCCTGTCGGGACAGCAGAATTCACCCCTCCACTTT. As protein: CASSLSGQQNSPLHF.

This sequence joins TRBV7-2 and TRBJ2-1; D is perhaps TRBD2 (5 bases). Germline V lookup: CDR1 SGHTA, CDR2 FQGNSA. The CDR3 consists of 16 residues. V dropped 5 bases and J dropped 5 bases, with 19 bases sitting between them. CDR3 DNA sequence: TGTGCCAGCAGCGAGAGAACGGGGAACCTTAACAATGAGCAGTTCTTC. Its translation is CASSERTGNLNNEQFF. Full variable domain (rest looked up from reference TRBV7-2 and TRBJ2-1): GAGVSQSPSNKVTEKGKDVELRCDPISGHTALYWYRQSLGQGLEFLIYFQGNSAPDKSGLPSDRFSAERTGGSVSTLTIQRTQQEDSAVYLCASSERTGNLNNEQFFGPGTRLTVL.

This chain connects TRBV6-4 to TRBJ1-1; TRBD1 might be the D (5 bases). V was shortened by 4 bases and J by 5 bases, with 11 bases between the two germline ends. The CDR3 is 13 residues long. The germline V gene has CDR1 MRHNA and CDR2 SNTAGT. The CDR3 is CASSVGDRTEAFF. In DNA, the CDR3 is TGTGCCAGCAGTGTAGGGGATCGGACTGAAGCTTTCTTT.

As regards this clone: The junction shows a germline mismatch at one end, possibly a read error. CDR3 loop: CASSLGRGGSVLF. Here the CDR3 DNA reads TGTGCCAGCAGTTTGGGGAGGGGGGGCAGCGTCCTTTTT. V gene TRBV28 combines with J gene TRBJ1-4; a weak D match, TRBD1 (6 bases). Germline V gives CDR1 MDHEN, CDR2 SYDVKM. The CDR3 loop spans 13 amino acids.

The V and J genes are TRBV11-2 and TRBJ2-2; 7 bases match TRBD2. The CDR3 is made up of 16 amino acids. Germline CDR1 and CDR2: SGHAT and FQNNGV. J lost 4 bases, V lost 5 bases, and 10 bases had no gene match. The CDR3 loop reads CASSTAGFGITGELFF. DNA of the CDR3: TGTGCCAGCAGCACAGCGGGATTCGGTATCACCGGGGAGCTGTTTTTT.

V gene TRBV19 combines with J gene TRBJ2-7; 11 bases agree with TRBD1. This CDR3 has 15 residues. Germline V gives CDR1 LNHDA, CDR2 SQIVND (reference sequence). V lost 5 bases and J lost 5; bases outside the gene matches: 8. CDR3 protein: CASSPRGQGVDEQYF. In DNA, the CDR3 is TGTGCCAGTAGTCCCCGGGGACAGGGGGTCGACGAGCAGTACTTC. The full variable domain, completed using reference TRBV19 and TRBJ2-7, is DGGITQSPKYLFRKEGQNVTLSCEQNLNHDAMYWYRQDPGQGLRLIYYSQIVNDFQKGDIAEGYSVSREKKESFPLTVTSAQKNPTAFYLCASSPRGQGVDEQYFGPGTRLTVT.

This clone was recorded a few times. The gene calls are TRBV7-2 and TRBJ1-6; maybe TRBD1 (5 bases). CDR3 length: 15 amino acids. The V end was cut by 4 bases, the J end by 5 bases, with 12 bases between. Germline CDR1 and CDR2: SGHTA and FQGNSA. The CDR3 reads CASSSTGLNNSPLHF. In nucleotides, the CDR3 is TGTGCCAGCAGCTCCACGGGACTCAATAATTCACCCCTCCACTTT. Combining the CDR3 with reference TRBV7-2 and TRBJ1-6 gives the whole variable domain GAGVSQSPSNKVTEKGKDVELRCDPISGHTALYWYRQSLGQGLEFLIYFQGNSAPDKSGLPSDRFSAERTGGSVSTLTIQRTQQEDSAVYLCASSSTGLNNSPLHFGNGTRLTVT.

This clone has only one observation. The chain links TRBV7-9 to TRBJ2-1; 7 nucleotides align to TRBD2. V lost 5 bases and J lost 4; bases outside the gene matches: 8. CDR3 length equals 15 residues. Per germline, CDR1 SEHNR and CDR2 FQNEAQ (reference sequence). Here the CDR3 DNA reads TGTGCCAGCAGCGCACGAAGCGGGGTTTACAATGAGCAGTTCTTC. Translation: CASSARSGVYNEQFF.

This rearrangement joins TRBV6-5 to TRBJ2-7; 7 bases map to TRBD1. V shed 6 bases, J shed 0 bases, and the junction held 8 bases outside the gene matches. CDR1 MNHEY and CDR2 SVGAGI come from the germline V gene. CDR3 size: 15 residues. Here the CDR3 DNA reads TGTGCCAGCAGAGCGACAGGGTACAGCTCCTACGAGCAGTACTTC. Its protein product is CASRATGYSSYEQYF.

The CDR3 reads CSVDEVPRVLGTEAFF. Here the CDR3 DNA reads TGCAGCGTTGACGAAGTTCCCAGGGTCTTGGGCACTGAAGCTTTCTTT. This chain links TRBV29-1 with TRBJ1-1, with a weak D call TRBD1 (5 bases). The germline gives CDR1 SQVTM, CDR2 ANQGSEA. The CDR3 is 16 amino acids. Trimming removed 3 bases from V and 4 bases from J, with 21 bases in between.

The genes are TRBV7-9 and TRBJ2-1; TRBD1 matches 9 bases. Germline V CDR1 and CDR2: SEHNR, FQNEAQ (reference sequence). With V trimmed by 5 bases and J by 9 bases, 14 bases remained unmatched. The CDR3 covers 16 residues. CDR3: CASSTPGTGLTGEQFF. The CDR3 DNA follows: TGTGCCAGCAGCACCCCCGGGACAGGGTTAACGGGTGAGCAGTTCTTC. The variable domain in full, completed from reference TRBV7-9 and TRBJ2-1, reads DTGVSQNPRHKITKRGQNVTFRCDPISEHNRLYWYRQTLGQGPEFLTYFQNEAQLEKSRLLSDRFSAERPKGSFSTLEIQRTEQGDSAMYLCASSTPGTGLTGEQFFGPGTRLTVL.

The rearrangement joins TRBV27 to TRBJ2-3; D is perhaps TRBD1 (6 bases). This CDR3 comprises 14 residues. The germline CDR1 and CDR2 sequences are MNHEY and SMNVEV (reference sequence). V was cut by 5 bases and J by 0 bases, with 9 bases left in between. CDR3 amino acids: CASSEDSSTDTQYF. In nucleotides, the CDR3 is TGTGCCAGCAGTGAGGACAGTAGCACAGATACGCAGTATTTT.

The genes are TRBV19 and TRBJ1-1, with TRBD1 identical over 9 bases. The CDR3 length is 15 residues. Germline CDR1 and CDR2: LNHDA and SQIVND (reference sequence). V shed 2 bases and J 3 bases; nucleotides not matched to a gene: 4. The CDR3 loop is CASSITDRGDTEAFF. In DNA form, the CDR3 reads TGTGCCAGTAGTATAACGGACAGGGGAGACACTGAAGCTTTCTTT. The full variable domain, in which reference TRBV19 and TRBJ1-1 provide the parts outside the CDR3, is DGGITQSPKYLFRKEGQNVTLSCEQNLNHDAMYWYRQDPGQGLRLIYYSQIVNDFQKGDIAEGYSVSREKKESFPLTVTSAQKNPTAFYLCASSITDRGDTEAFFGQGTRLTVV.

This clone was picked up one time. The chain is built from TRBV28 and TRBJ1-2; D unclear. Per germline, CDR1 MDHEN and CDR2 SYDVKM. Trimming removed 7 bases at V and 5 bases at J, with 17 bases between. The CDR3 is 14 residues long. The CDR3 is CASTLSETRYGYTF. Here the CDR3 DNA reads TGTGCCAGCACCCTCTCGGAGACGAGGTATGGCTACACCTTC.